Presented here are 15 T cell receptor beta chains from one specimen sequenced in a study of cytomegalovirus exposure and HLA in healthy donors. PCR employed 60 Vbeta and 13 Jbeta primers. Clones were sequenced by immunoSEQ multiplex PCR, and TCRdb holds only the in-frame ones, with some missing. The sample lists 110,000 to 150,000 clones, about 75% occurring once. The specimen was PBMCs. The receptors shown here come from a woman between 25 and 40 years old in good health and CMV-seronegative.

In its sample, this clone was seen a few times. This chain connects TRBV6-5 to TRBJ1-2, with TRBD1 matching over 7 bases. Trimming removed 7 bases from V and 10 bases from J; junction bases left unmatched: 12. CDR1 and CDR2 from the germline V gene are MNHEY and SVGAGI. The CDR3 has 13 residues. DNA for the CDR3: TGTGCCAGCAAAAACCCTACAGGGGTGGACTACACCTTC. The encoded protein is CASKNPTGVDYTF.

The chain combines TRBV10-3 with TRBJ1-1; 7 positions agree with TRBD1. This CDR3 is built from 14 residues. Germline CDR1 reads ENHRY; CDR2 reads SYGVKD. J was trimmed by 8 bases and V by 2 bases; bases with no gene match: 8. The CDR3 spells CAISERPAGGEAFF. CDR3 nucleotide sequence: TGTGCCATCAGTGAGAGACCCGCAGGGGGAGAAGCTTTCTTT.

J is TRBJ2-7 and V is TRBV6-5; D possibly corresponds to TRBD2 (5 bases). Germline loops: CDR1 MNHEY, CDR2 SVGAGI. The germline V and J ends were trimmed by 5 bases and 3 bases, with 14 bases remaining between them. CDR3 length: 14 residues. This CDR3 is CASSPSLWRYEQYF. CDR3 sequence (DNA): TGTGCCAGCAGTCCTAGCCTGTGGCGCTACGAGCAGTACTTC.

This chain joins TRBV25-1 and TRBJ1-4; no clear D gene. Germline lookup yields CDR1 MGHDK and CDR2 SYGVNS. Trimming removed 3 bases at V and 0 bases at J, with 14 bases between. The CDR3 consists of 17 residues. CDR3: CASSDLTGFATNEKLFF. The CDR3, as DNA: TGTGCCAGCAGTGATTTGACGGGTTTTGCAACTAATGAAAAACTGTTTTTT.

This chain joins TRBV5-1 and TRBJ1-1; D is perhaps TRBD1 (6 bases). Trimming stripped 1 base from V and 6 bases from J, with 10 bases between. CDR3 length equals 13 residues. Germline CDR1 reads SGHRS; CDR2 reads YFSETQ. CDR3 in DNA: TGCGCCAGCAGCTTGACAGGGTTTGCTGAAGCTTTCTTT. It specifies CASSLTGFAEAFF.

V usage is TRBV11-2 and J usage is TRBJ2-7; a possible D gene is TRBD2 (5 bases). The CDR3 length is 13 residues. Trimming removed 0 bases from V and 6 bases from J, with 9 bases in between. Germline values: CDR1 SGHAT, CDR2 FQNNGV. The CDR3, as DNA: TGTGCCAGCAGCTTAGATCACGGGGTCGAGCAGTACTTC. This sequence encodes CASSLDHGVEQYF.

J is TRBJ1-2 and V is TRBV6-1; possibly TRBD1 for D (5 bases). The germline gives CDR1 MNHNS, CDR2 SASEGT. V gave up 7 bases and J gave up 3 bases, with 15 bases separating them. The length of the CDR3 is 14 residues. The CDR3 DNA is TGTGCCAGCAACTATAGGGGCAGGGACTATGGCTACACCTTC. It yields the protein CASNYRGRDYGYTF.

Here the CDR3 DNA reads TGTGCCAGCAGCGACAGGGGCAACTATCAGCCCCAGCATTTT. Translated, it gives CASSDRGNYQPQHF. The chain links TRBV6-6 to TRBJ1-5; 8 bases line up with TRBD1. V dropped 6 bases and J dropped 5; count of bases not matched to a gene: 6. The CDR3 is made up of 14 amino acids. Germline CDR1 MNHNY, CDR2 SVGAGI (reference sequence).

The chain combines TRBV27 with TRBJ2-7, with D possibly being TRBD1 (5 bases). This CDR3 region has 12 residues. Germline CDR1 reads MNHEY; CDR2 reads SMNVEV (reference sequence). V shed 3 bases and J shed 3 bases, with 6 bases lying between them. In DNA, the CDR3 is TGTGCCAGCAGTTTGGACAACTACGAGCAGTACTTC. Its translation is CASSLDNYEQYF.

CDR3 in amino acids: CASSQGLSNQPQHF. The CDR3 DNA reads TGTGCCAGCTCACAGGGGCTTAGCAATCAGCCCCAGCATTTT. The J gene is TRBJ1-5, the V gene TRBV2, with 7 bases lining up with TRBD1. V lost 8 bases, J lost 0 bases, and 4 bases stayed unmatched. Germline CDR1 reads SNHLY; CDR2 reads FYNNEI. The CDR3 contains 14 residues. The entire variable domain, with the rest obtained from reference TRBV2 and TRBJ1-5, is as follows: EPEVTQTPSHQVTQMGQEVILRCVPISNHLYFYWYRQILGQKVEFLVSFYNNEISEKSEIFDDQFSVERPDGSNFTLKIRSTKLEDSAMYFCASSQGLSNQPQHFGDGTRLSIL.

This clone has more than one count but fewer than ten. V and J are TRBV28 and TRBJ1-4, with D possibly TRBD1 on 5 matching bases. V gave up 8 bases and J gave up 4 bases, with 14 bases separating them. The CDR3 extends over 14 amino acids. Germline CDR1 MDHEN, CDR2 SYDVKM. The CDR3: CASGVGALNEKLFF. CDR3 nucleotides: TGTGCCAGCGGCGTTGGGGCCCTTAATGAAAAACTGTTTTTT.

This chain uses TRBV9 with TRBJ1-2; D may be TRBD1 (6 bases). The CDR3 runs 15 residues. The V and J ends lost 7 bases and 6 bases respectively, with 22 bases between them. CDR1 and CDR2 from the germline V gene are SGDLS and YYNGEE. The CDR3, as DNA: TGTGCCAGCGCTGAGGATCCGACAGGTTCGGATGGCTACACCTTC. It specifies CASAEDPTGSDGYTF.

This chain connects TRBV5-1 to TRBJ1-2, with TRBD1 identical over 9 bases. J was trimmed by 8 bases and V by 0 bases; bases with no gene match: 11. The CDR3 runs 16 residues. Germline V CDR1 and CDR2: SGHRS, YFSETQ. CDR3 nucleotide sequence: TGCGCCAGCAGCTTGGGAACCGGGACAGGGCACATCGGCTACACCTTC. It yields the protein CASSLGTGTGHIGYTF.

Note on this clone: The junction shows a germline mismatch at one end, possibly a read error. This sequence joins TRBV5-4 and TRBJ2-1, with D possibly matching TRBD1 (6 bases). This CDR3 has 13 amino acids. Germline V gene sequence: CDR1 SGHNT, CDR2 YYREEE (reference sequence). CDR3 region: CASSSDPGQVMLF. CDR3 nucleotide sequence: TGTGCCAGCAGTTCCGACCCGGGACAAGTTATGCTCTTC. Looking up the rest from reference TRBV5-4 and TRBJ2-1 gives the full variable domain: ETGVTQSPTHLIKTRGQQVTLRCSSQSGHNTVSWYQQALGQGPQFIFQYYREEENGRGNFPPRFSGLQFPNYSSELNVNALELDDSALYLCASSSDPGQVMLFGPGTRLTVL.

This clone was recorded once. This chain connects TRBV5-5 to TRBJ1-5; 7 bases fit TRBD1. With V trimmed by 1 base and J by 7 bases, 5 bases remained unmatched. In germline, CDR1 is SGHKS, CDR2 YYEKEE (reference sequence). This CDR3 spans 14 amino acids. DNA for the CDR3: TGTGCCAGCAGCTTGATCGACAGGGAACAGCCCCAGCATTTT. Translation gives CASSLIDREQPQHF. The full variable domain, completed using reference TRBV5-5 and TRBJ1-5, is DAGVTQSPTHLIKTRGQQVTLRCSPISGHKSVSWYQQVLGQGPQFIFQYYEKEERGRGNFPDRFSARQFPNYSSELNVNALLLGDSALYLCASSLIDREQPQHFGDGTRLSIL.